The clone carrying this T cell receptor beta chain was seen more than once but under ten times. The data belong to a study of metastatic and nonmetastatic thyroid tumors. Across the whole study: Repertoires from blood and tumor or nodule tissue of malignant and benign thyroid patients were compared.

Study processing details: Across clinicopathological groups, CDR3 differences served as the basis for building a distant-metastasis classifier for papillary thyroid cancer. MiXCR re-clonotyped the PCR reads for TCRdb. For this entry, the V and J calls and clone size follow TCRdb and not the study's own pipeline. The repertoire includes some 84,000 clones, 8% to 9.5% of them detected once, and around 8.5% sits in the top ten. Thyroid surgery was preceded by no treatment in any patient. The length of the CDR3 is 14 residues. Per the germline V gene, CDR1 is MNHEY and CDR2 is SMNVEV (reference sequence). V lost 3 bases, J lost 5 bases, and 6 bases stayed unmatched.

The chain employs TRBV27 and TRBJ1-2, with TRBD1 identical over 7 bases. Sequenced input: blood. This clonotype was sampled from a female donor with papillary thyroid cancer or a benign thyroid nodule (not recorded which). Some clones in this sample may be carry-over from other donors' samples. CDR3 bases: TGTGCCAGCAGTTTGATAGGGGGCGCATATGGCTACACCTTC. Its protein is CASSLIGGAYGYTF.